This TCR beta chain was identified during a study of blood T cell repertoires in COVID-19. Clones were read by immunoSEQ multiplex PCR, and TCRdb kept only the in-frame ones, dropping some. The table has a few hundred thousand clones, about 85% seen once. Material for sequencing was PBMCs or T cells enriched from blood (not recorded which). The sequence came from a woman aged 55-69 years who had recovered from COVID-19.

Written as DNA, the CDR3 is TGTGCCACCAGCAGAGATCGGGGACAGACCTACGAGCAGTACGTC. Its protein product is CATSRDRGQTYEQYV. The chain combines TRBV15 with TRBJ2-7; 7 bases align to TRBD1. The CDR3 loop spans 15 amino acids. Losses at the gene ends were 0 bases for V and 2 bases for J; bases not matched to a gene: 4. Germline lookup yields CDR1 LNHNV and CDR2 YYDKDF (reference sequence).